What follows are 30 T cell receptor beta chains derived from one specimen sequenced in a study of control samples from healthy donors and cancer patients. Some clones are missing from TCRdb's copy, which holds only in-frame ones; the method was immunoSEQ multiplex PCR. The sample has roughly 160,000 clones, over 95% seen once. The sample comprised blood. These receptors were taken from a woman aged 25 to 39 in good health.

The CDR3 spells CASSTGSAGWETQYF. The CDR3 region has the DNA TGCGCCAGCAGCACTGGCTCAGCGGGTTGGGAGACCCAGTACTTC. The gene calls are TRBV5-1 and TRBJ2-5; TRBD2 is a possible D gene (6 bases). Germline V CDR1 and CDR2: SGHRS, YFSETQ. There are 15 residues in the CDR3. V lost 4 bases and J 5 bases, leaving 18 bases between the germline ends.

The chain couples TRBV6-5 to TRBJ1-4; D gene unclear. The CDR3 runs to 16 residues. In germline, CDR1 is MNHEY, CDR2 SVGAGI. V dropped 4 bases and J dropped 0 bases, with 12 bases sitting between them. Here the CDR3 reads CASSLSDYTTNEKLFF. The CDR3 DNA is TGTGCCAGCAGTTTGTCGGATTATACAACTAATGAAAAACTGTTTTTT.

This chain links TRBV6-1 with TRBJ1-5, with D unclear. Trimming left V 2 bases short and J 0 bases short, with 8 bases between. This CDR3 is built from 15 residues. Germline CDR1 is MNHNS and CDR2 is SASEGT. The CDR3 sequence is CASSERSASNQPQHF. For the CDR3, the DNA is TGTGCCAGCAGTGAACGATCGGCTAGCAATCAGCCCCAGCATTTT.

This chain connects TRBV18 to TRBJ2-3; 8 bases agree with TRBD1. Per the germline V gene, CDR1 is KGHSH and CDR2 is LQKENI. The CDR3 length is 15 residues. Trimming took 5 bases from V and 3 from J; bases not matched to a gene: 7. In DNA, the CDR3 is TGTGCCAGCTCAGATGACAGGGGTGGTACAGATACGCAGTATTTT. Translating it yields CASSDDRGGTDTQYF.

V usage is TRBV4-1 and J usage is TRBJ2-7; D remains ambiguous. Germline assignment: CDR1 MGHRA and CDR2 YSYEKL. This CDR3 region has 15 residues. With 4 bases removed from V and 5 bases from J, the gap between germline ends came to 18 bases. Here the CDR3 DNA reads TGCGCCAGCAGCCTTCGCGCGACCTCCCCGGACGAGCAGTACTTC. Encoded protein: CASSLRATSPDEQYF.

The rearrangement uses TRBV28 and TRBJ2-1, with 8 positions matching TRBD2. With 3 bases clipped from V and 5 bases from J, the junction kept 12 bases outside the gene matches. CDR1 is MDHEN and CDR2 is SYDVKM in the germline V gene. The CDR3 contains 17 residues. The CDR3 bases are TGTGCCAGCAGTTTTGGCCCACTAGCGGCATATAACAATGAGCAGTTCTTC. Its translation is CASSFGPLAAYNNEQFF.

This chain joins TRBV11-1 and TRBJ2-2; 8 bases agree with TRBD2. CDR1 and CDR2 (germline): SGHAT, FQDESV (reference sequence). This CDR3 spans 14 amino acids. Losses at the gene ends were 10 bases for V and 4 bases for J; bases not matched to a gene: 8. In DNA, the CDR3 is TGTGCCACCAGGCCAAGCGGGAGCACCGGGGAGCTGTTTTTT. Its protein is CATRPSGSTGELFF.

V gene TRBV7-9 combines with J gene TRBJ1-4, with D possibly being TRBD1 (6 bases). The V end was cut by 5 bases, the J end by 6 bases, with 16 bases between. Germline V gene data show CDR1 as SEHNR and CDR2 as FQNEAQ (reference sequence). The CDR3 spans 15 residues. CDR3 region: CASSRTGPMDEKLFF. DNA of the CDR3: TGTGCCAGCAGCCGCACAGGGCCCATGGATGAAAAACTGTTTTTT.

Worth noting for this clone: The sample contains more than one DNA sequence encoding this CDR3. The chain combines TRBV28 with TRBJ2-1; no reliable D call. Germline CDR1 MDHEN, CDR2 SYDVKM. Deletions cut 6 bases from V and 1 base from J, with 4 bases between. This CDR3 contains 12 residues. The CDR3 protein is CASRSSYNEQFF. Written as DNA, the CDR3 is TGTGCCAGCAGATCGTCCTACAATGAGCAGTTCTTC.

The rearrangement uses TRBV10-3 and TRBJ2-1, with 7 bases identical to TRBD2. This CDR3 is built from 15 residues. Trimming cost V 2 bases and J 4 bases; bases outside gene matches: 5. The germline V gene has CDR1 ENHRY and CDR2 SYGVKD. The CDR3: CAISEGLAEYNEQFF. Here the CDR3 DNA reads TGTGCCATCAGTGAGGGGCTAGCGGAATACAATGAGCAGTTCTTC.

This chain links TRBV24-1 with TRBJ2-1; 12 nucleotides agree with TRBD2. With 5 bases clipped from V and 8 bases from J, the junction kept 6 bases outside the gene matches. The CDR3 runs 15 residues. Looked up from germline, CDR1 is KGHDR and CDR2 is SFDVKD. CDR3 loop: CATSVRTSGNDEQFF. CDR3 nucleotide sequence: TGTGCCACCAGTGTGAGGACTAGCGGGAACGATGAGCAGTTCTTC.

This clone appeared once. The V and J genes are TRBV5-1 and TRBJ1-4; D ambiguous. V was trimmed by 1 base and J by 2 bases, leaving 6 bases between them. The CDR3 contains 14 residues. Germline V gene data show CDR1 as SGHRS and CDR2 as YFSETQ. CDR3 nucleotides: TGCGCCAGCAGCTTGACCGGGACTAATGAAAAACTGTTTTTT. Translating gives CASSLTGTNEKLFF.

By its share, this clone is medium-sized (0.01 to 0.1%). In DNA, the CDR3 is TGTGCCAGCAGTTCGGGACAGGGCGGCACTGAAGCTTTCTTT. This sequence encodes CASSSGQGGTEAFF. The chain has TRBV6-4 and TRBJ1-1; TRBD1 agrees at 9 bases. CDR3 length equals 14 residues. Germline CDR1 is MRHNA and CDR2 is SNTAGT. J was trimmed by 4 bases and V by 5 bases; bases with no gene match: 5.

The chain carries TRBV19 and TRBJ2-1; 8 bases align to TRBD2. Germline V lookup: CDR1 LNHDA, CDR2 SQIVND (reference sequence). The CDR3 is 15 residues long. The junction had 9 bases not matched to a gene; V was cut back by 2 bases and J by 9 bases. Here the CDR3 DNA reads TGTGCCAGTAGTATACTCCCGGGACTAGGAAGTGAGCAGTTCTTC. As protein: CASSILPGLGSEQFF.

The genes are TRBV6-5 and TRBJ2-7; TRBD2 is a possible D gene (6 bases). Trimming left V 0 bases short and J 2 bases short, with 8 bases between. The CDR3 totals 14 residues. Germline CDR1 is MNHEY and CDR2 is SVGAGI. The DNA of the CDR3 is TGTGCCAGCAGTTACTCGAGACTAGCCTACGAGCAGTACTTC. Translated: CASSYSRLAYEQYF.

V gene TRBV5-8 combines with J gene TRBJ2-7; 8 bases line up with TRBD1. CDR3 length: 14 residues. Germline V gene lookup returns CDR1 SGHTS and CDR2 YDEGEE. The V gene end was trimmed by 3 bases and the J gene end by 2 bases; junction bases not matched to a gene: 4. The CDR3 protein is CASSWTGPAYEQYF. The CDR3, as DNA: TGTGCCAGCAGCTGGACAGGGCCGGCCTACGAGCAGTACTTC.

This rearrangement joins TRBV5-6 to TRBJ1-5; 11 nucleotides align to TRBD1. Germline lookup yields CDR1 SGHDT and CDR2 YYEEEE. The J segment lost 5 bases and the V segment lost 4 bases, leaving 5 bases of the junction unmatched. The CDR3 sequence is 15 residues long. CDR3: CASSQDRGPHQPQHF. The CDR3 DNA reads as TGTGCCAGCAGCCAGGACAGGGGGCCTCATCAGCCCCAGCATTTT.

This clone was seen a single time. The genes are TRBV15 and TRBJ1-3; 7 nucleotides agree with TRBD1. The CDR3 consists of 18 residues. Trimming at V came to 0 bases and at J to 2 bases, leaving 10 bases not matched to a gene. CDR1 and CDR2 (germline): LNHNV, YYDKDF (reference sequence). The CDR3 reads CATSRDPQTGLTGNTIYF. CDR3 DNA: TGTGCCACCAGCAGAGATCCCCAGACAGGGTTAACTGGAAACACCATATATTTT.

The CDR3 reads CASSPQGANTEAFF. The CDR3 bases are TGTGCCAGCAGCCCGCAGGGGGCGAACACTGAAGCTTTCTTT. J is TRBJ1-1 and V is TRBV14; 8 bases align to TRBD1. Trimming cost V 4 bases and J 1 base; bases outside gene matches: 2. The length of the CDR3 is 14 residues. Germline V gene data show CDR1 as SGHDN and CDR2 as FVKESK.

This chain's CDR3 is CASSVGSSPLHF. Here the CDR3 DNA reads TGTGCCAGCAGCGTAGGATCTTCACCCCTCCACTTT. The chain employs TRBV9 and TRBJ1-6; D uncertain. CDR1 is SGDLS, CDR2 YYNGEE, per germline. V gave up 0 bases and J gave up 9 bases, with 4 bases separating them. This CDR3 is 12 amino acids long.

The chain employs TRBV7-9 and TRBJ1-1; D remains ambiguous. CDR3 length: 12 amino acids. CDR1 and CDR2 from the germline V gene are SEHNR and FQNEAQ (reference sequence). Trimming cost V 5 bases and J 8 bases, with 12 bases left between them. CDR3 residues: CASSLGSVEAFF. CDR3 DNA: TGTGCCAGCAGCCTGGGTAGTGTAGAAGCTTTCTTT.

The V and J genes are TRBV10-3 and TRBJ2-3; the match to TRBD2 covers 8 bases. Losses at the gene ends were 5 bases for V and 6 bases for J; bases not matched to a gene: 16. The germline V gene encodes CDR1 ENHRY and CDR2 SYGVKD. The CDR3 is 17 residues long. CDR3 nucleotide sequence: TGTGCCATCAGTTTTCGCGGGAGGAGTCGTTTGGGGGATACGCAGTATTTT. This gives the protein CAISFRGRSRLGDTQYF.

The chain recombines TRBV6-2 or TRBV6-3 with TRBJ2-3; TRBD1 agrees at 12 bases. Germline V gene data show CDR1 as MNHEY and CDR2 as SVGEGT. Trimming at V came to 4 bases and at J to 4 bases, leaving 3 bases not matched to a gene. The CDR3 runs to 15 residues. CDR3 region: CASSWGTGGADTQYF. The CDR3 DNA is TGTGCCAGCAGTTGGGGGACAGGGGGCGCAGATACGCAGTATTTT.

J is TRBJ2-2 and V is TRBV29-1; D is unclear. CDR1 is SQVTM and CDR2 is ANQGSEA in the germline V gene. This CDR3 region has 10 residues. The ends were cut back, 5 bases at V and 4 bases at J, with 2 bases in the middle. Here the CDR3 reads CSVFTGELFF. As DNA, the CDR3 is TGCAGCGTTTTCACCGGGGAGCTGTTTTTT.

The rearrangement uses TRBV28 and TRBJ1-4; the D gene is possibly TRBD1 (5 bases). Between the trimmed V and J ends, which lost 7 bases and 7 bases, there was a span of 19 bases. The CDR3 runs 15 residues. CDR1 is MDHEN, CDR2 SYDVKM, per germline. CDR3 protein: CASTTLRAGGEKLFF. The DNA of the CDR3 is TGTGCCAGCACTACGTTAAGGGCCGGGGGTGAAAAACTGTTTTTT.

The chain recombines TRBV9 with TRBJ1-5; no clear D gene. CDR1 is SGDLS, CDR2 YYNGEE, per germline. With 0 bases removed from V and 0 bases from J, the gap between germline ends came to 4 bases. The CDR3 is 14 residues long. In nucleotides, the CDR3 is TGTGCCAGCAGCGTAGGGGATAGCAATCAGCCCCAGCATTTT. It yields the protein CASSVGDSNQPQHF. Full variable domain (missing parts from reference TRBV9 and TRBJ1-5): DSGVTQTPKHLITATGQRVTLRCSPRSGDLSVYWYQQSLDQGLQFLIQYYNGEERAKGNILERFSAQQFPDLHSELNLSSLELGDSALYFCASSVGDSNQPQHFGDGTRLSIL.

V is TRBV28 and J is TRBJ2-1, with D unresolved. This CDR3 has 14 residues. Per germline, CDR1 MDHEN and CDR2 SYDVKM. With 7 bases removed from V and 0 bases from J, the gap between germline ends came to 10 bases. The chain's CDR3 is CASMGSSSYNEQFF. For the CDR3, the DNA is TGTGCCAGCATGGGGTCAAGCTCCTACAATGAGCAGTTCTTC.

The V gene is TRBV24-1, the J gene TRBJ2-1; D is tentatively TRBD1 or TRBD2 (6 bases each). Per the germline V gene, CDR1 is KGHDR and CDR2 is SFDVKD. The CDR3 runs to 14 residues. Trimming cost V 10 bases and J 6 bases, with 18 bases left between them. This chain's CDR3 is CATGGDGSANEQFF. The CDR3 DNA is TGTGCCACGGGGGGCGATGGGAGTGCCAATGAGCAGTTCTTC.

This clone was recorded only once. The V call is TRBV7-9, the J call TRBJ1-1; D gene ambiguous. Trimming removed 4 bases from V and 4 bases from J, with 10 bases in between. CDR1 is SEHNR and CDR2 is FQNEAQ in the germline V gene (reference sequence). This CDR3 is 13 amino acids long. CDR3 amino acids: CASSSSLGTEAFF. CDR3 nucleotide sequence: TGTGCCAGCAGCTCGTCCTTGGGCACTGAAGCTTTCTTT.

A few counts support this clone. V gene TRBV5-1 combines with J gene TRBJ1-2; no clear D gene. The CDR3 runs 14 residues. The V end lost 2 bases, the J end lost 8 bases, and 16 bases lay between the germline ends. Germline V gives CDR1 SGHRS, CDR2 YFSETQ. As DNA, the CDR3 is TGCGCCAGCAGCTTATCAGGCTCGAATGGAGGCTACACCTTC. Amino acids: CASSLSGSNGGYTF.